Listed below are T cell receptor beta chains from one sample, sequenced in a study of cytomegalovirus exposure and HLA in healthy donors. Method: immunoSEQ multiplex PCR; TCRdb's copy keeps in-frame clones and lacks some. The sample lists approximately 150,000 clones, 65% to 90% occurring once. The sample taken for sequencing was PBMCs. These receptors came from a middle-aged man in good health and CMV-seropositive. Both conserved end residues are trimmed from each CDR3. Each record gives: V gene, clone size, D gene, J gene, CDR3 protein. A D gene is named only where the DNA matches it firmly. Some rows mark clone size as missing; the rest say once, few, many or name a class of expanded clone.

TRBV30	NA	NA	TRBJ2-5	AWSPFLETQY
TRBV9	NA	TRBD2	TRBJ2-5	ASSVVGEGETQY
TRBV28	NA	TRBD1	TRBJ2-5	ASTQDRGVETQY
TRBV7-9	NA	NA	TRBJ1-3	ASSLNSPFSGNTIY
TRBV30	NA	TRBD1	TRBJ1-2	AWSLTGWGYT
TRBV29-1	NA	TRBD2	TRBJ2-5	SVEFLASGGGLLETQY
TRBV7-6	NA	NA	TRBJ1-3	ASSLVAAGNTIY
TRBV27	NA	NA	TRBJ1-2	ASSLWVRVNYGYT
TRBV6-5	NA	TRBD1	TRBJ2-3	ASRDSGPDTQY
TRBV7-2	NA	TRBD1	TRBJ1-1	ASSSTGTGVLTEAF
TRBV7-9	NA	TRBD1	TRBJ1-2	ASSPGGQGIRLGGGYT
TRBV28	NA	TRBD1	TRBJ1-5	AIRTGEISSNQPQH
TRBV9	NA	NA	TRBJ2-5	ASSGRQSQETQY
TRBV7-3	NA	NA	TRBJ2-1	ASSSPPGEF
TRBV5-1	NA	NA	TRBJ1-1	ASSGGGGEAF
TRBV28	NA	NA	TRBJ1-1	ASSRGTEAF
TRBV6-6	NA	NA	TRBJ2-2	ASSYSTRIRGELF
TRBV4-3	once	NA	TRBJ1-2	ASSQDGKGVYGYT
TRBV25-1	once	NA	TRBJ2-1	ASSEPGAYNEQF
TRBV4-1	NA	NA	TRBJ2-7	ASSQLYDSSSYEQY
TRBV2	NA	NA	TRBJ2-7	ASSGAPFSYEQY
TRBV28	NA	NA	TRBJ1-5	ASTAGGQDQPQH
TRBV7-3	NA	TRBD2	TRBJ2-2	ASSQGLAGTGELF
TRBV11-2	NA	NA	TRBJ2-2	ASSLRGSANTGELF
TRBV9	NA	NA	TRBJ2-1	ASSRFRTINEQF
TRBV11-3	NA	TRBD2	TRBJ2-3	ASSLRWREGLY
TRBV4-3	NA	NA	TRBJ2-2	ASGSHGGRNTGELF
TRBV5-5	NA	NA	TRBJ2-3	ASRGGGTDTQY
TRBV4-3	NA	TRBD1	TRBJ2-1	ASSQDTGTGVDEQF
TRBV6-5	NA	NA	TRBJ2-6	ASSGQSSGANVLT
TRBV18	NA	TRBD2	TRBJ2-7	ASSHETSGGAYEQY
TRBV21-1	NA	NA	TRBJ2-1	ASSTGLAQTYNEQF
TRBV29-1	once	TRBD1	TRBJ2-3	SVDARDRGTDTQY
TRBV7-2	NA	NA	TRBJ2-4	ASSSEAKNIQY
TRBV7-2	once	NA	TRBJ2-1	ASSLEGGPYNEQF
TRBV9	NA	NA	TRBJ2-3	ASSVPGTDTQY
TRBV4-1	NA	TRBD2	TRBJ2-2	ASSQEPSQRGPNTGELF
TRBV7-9	NA	TRBD1	TRBJ2-7	ASSPDRAPYEQY
TRBV19	few	NA	TRBJ1-5	ASSMEGGNQPQH
TRBV28	once	NA	TRBJ1-1	ASSLRGDTEAF
TRBV5-1	NA	NA	TRBJ1-1	ASSFSGVNTEAF
TRBV30	NA	TRBD1	TRBJ2-7	AWRDRQGLSYEQY
TRBV9	NA	TRBD1	TRBJ1-6	ASSPEEGAWSPLH
TRBV30	NA	NA	TRBJ2-5	AWIGLGGQETQY
TRBV7-6	once	NA	TRBJ1-2	ASSRRTVSDGYT
TRBV10-3	NA	TRBD1	TRBJ1-6	AISEPTGRYSPLH
TRBV5-1	NA	NA	TRBJ2-7	ASSLDTGVSTYEQY
TRBV7-2	NA	NA	TRBJ1-1	ASRRGANTEAF
TRBV28	NA	TRBD1	TRBJ1-1	ASRTDRGLRNTEAF
TRBV7-9	NA	NA	TRBJ2-5	ASSQVASGASKY